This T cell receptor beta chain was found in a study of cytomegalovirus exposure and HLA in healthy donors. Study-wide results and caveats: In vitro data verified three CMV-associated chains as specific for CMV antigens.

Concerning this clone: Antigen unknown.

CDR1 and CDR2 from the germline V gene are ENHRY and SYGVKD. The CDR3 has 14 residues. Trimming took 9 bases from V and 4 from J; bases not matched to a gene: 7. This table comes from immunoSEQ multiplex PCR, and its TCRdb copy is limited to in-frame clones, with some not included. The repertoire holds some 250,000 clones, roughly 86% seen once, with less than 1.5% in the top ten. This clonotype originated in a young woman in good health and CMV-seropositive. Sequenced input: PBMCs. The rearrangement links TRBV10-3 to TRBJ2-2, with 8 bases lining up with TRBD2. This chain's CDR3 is CAMRSGSGTGELFF. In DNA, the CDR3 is TGTGCCATGAGAAGCGGGAGCGGCACCGGGGAGCTGTTTTTT.